This entry features one T cell receptor beta chain sequence. The sample comes from a study of blood T cell repertoires in COVID-19. Study-level background: Acute and convalescent COVID-19 samples came from the United States, Italy and Spain. PBMCs, B-cell-depleted T cells, or T cells were the source of the cDNA or gDNA that made up the material.

Germline V gives CDR1 LNHDA, CDR2 SQIVND (reference sequence). The CDR3 is made up of 17 amino acids. J was trimmed by 9 bases and V by 6 bases; bases with no gene match: 15. Authors' analysis steps: Counts of nucleated cells, estimated from reference gene primer amplification, were obtained. Measured with immunoSEQ multiplex PCR; TCRdb has only the in-frame clones, and not every one. V, J and clone size were drawn from that table, and D and trimming were deduced from the DNA. The sample lists about 300,000 clones, around 89% occurring once. This chain joins TRBV19 and TRBJ2-2; 11 bases agree with TRBD2. The receptor comes from a woman younger than 45 who had recovered from COVID-19. The specimen sequenced was peripheral blood. The CDR3, as DNA: TGTGCCAGTAGCATCCGGACCGGGACTAGCGGCAATCGGGAGCTGTTTTTT. It yields the protein CASSIRTGTSGNRELFF. The variable domain in full, completed from reference TRBV19 and TRBJ2-2, reads DGGITQSPKYLFRKEGQNVTLSCEQNLNHDAMYWYRQDPGQGLRLIYYSQIVNDFQKGDIAEGYSVSREKKESFPLTVTSAQKNPTAFYLCASSIRTGTSGNRELFFGEGSRLTVL.